This record concerns one T cell receptor (beta chain) sequence. This entry comes from a study of shared clonotypes between healthy human individuals. Only CD45RO-negative cells positively selected for CCR7 counted as naive CD8 cells, so terminally differentiated effector memory CD45RA+ cells were excluded. TCRdb's copy holds only in-frame clones and misses some; the assay was immunoSEQ multiplex PCR. The sample lists about 590,000 clones, roughly 95% occurring once. This CDR3 region has 15 residues. V shed 4 bases and J shed 0 bases, with 10 bases lying between them. Germline assignment: CDR1 MNHNY and CDR2 SVGAGI (reference sequence).

The sequencing sample was made of naive CD8+ T cells sorted from blood. This clonotype was obtained from a woman in her twenties or thirties in good health. The rearrangement uses TRBV6-6 and TRBJ2-1; possibly TRBD1 for D (6 bases). This CDR3 reads CASSWTASSYNEQFF. For the CDR3, the DNA is TGTGCCAGCAGTTGGACAGCCAGCTCCTACAATGAGCAGTTCTTC.